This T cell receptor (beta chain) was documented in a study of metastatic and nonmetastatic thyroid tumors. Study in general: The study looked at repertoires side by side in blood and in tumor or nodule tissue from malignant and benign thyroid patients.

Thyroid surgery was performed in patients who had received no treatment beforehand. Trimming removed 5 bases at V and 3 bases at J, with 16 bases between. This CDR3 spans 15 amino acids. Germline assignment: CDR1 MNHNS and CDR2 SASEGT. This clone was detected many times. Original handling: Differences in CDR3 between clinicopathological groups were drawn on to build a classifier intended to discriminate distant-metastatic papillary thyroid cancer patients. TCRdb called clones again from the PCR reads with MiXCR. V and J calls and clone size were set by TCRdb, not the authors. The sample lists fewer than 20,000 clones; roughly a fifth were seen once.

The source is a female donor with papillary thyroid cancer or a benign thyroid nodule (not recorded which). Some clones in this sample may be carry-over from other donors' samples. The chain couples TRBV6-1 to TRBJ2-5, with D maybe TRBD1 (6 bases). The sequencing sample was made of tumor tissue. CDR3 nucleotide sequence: TGTGCCAGCAGTTCTCCCCACAGGGCCAAAGAGACCCAGTACTTC. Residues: CASSSPHRAKETQYF.